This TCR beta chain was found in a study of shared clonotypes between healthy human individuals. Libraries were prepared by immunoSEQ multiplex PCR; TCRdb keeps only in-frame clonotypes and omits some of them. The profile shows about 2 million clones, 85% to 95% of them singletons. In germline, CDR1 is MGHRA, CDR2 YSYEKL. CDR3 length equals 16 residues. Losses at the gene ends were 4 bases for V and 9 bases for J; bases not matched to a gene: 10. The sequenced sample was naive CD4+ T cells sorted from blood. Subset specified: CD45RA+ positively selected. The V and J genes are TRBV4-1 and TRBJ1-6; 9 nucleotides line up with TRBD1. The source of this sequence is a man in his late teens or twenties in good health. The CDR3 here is CASSPEQGQGSSPLHF. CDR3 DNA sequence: TGCGCCAGCAGCCCGGAGCAAGGACAGGGGAGTTCACCCCTCCACTTT.